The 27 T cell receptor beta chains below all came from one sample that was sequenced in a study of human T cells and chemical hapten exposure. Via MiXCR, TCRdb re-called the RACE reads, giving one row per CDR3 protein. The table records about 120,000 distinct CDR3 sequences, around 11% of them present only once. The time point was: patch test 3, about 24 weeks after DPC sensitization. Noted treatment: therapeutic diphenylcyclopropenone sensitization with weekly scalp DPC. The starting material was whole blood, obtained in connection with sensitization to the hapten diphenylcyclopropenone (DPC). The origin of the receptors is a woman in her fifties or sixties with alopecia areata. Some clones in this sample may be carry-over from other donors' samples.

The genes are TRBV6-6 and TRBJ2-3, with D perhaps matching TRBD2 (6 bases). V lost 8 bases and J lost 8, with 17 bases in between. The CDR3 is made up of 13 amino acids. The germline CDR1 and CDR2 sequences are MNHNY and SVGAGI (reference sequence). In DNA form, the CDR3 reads TGTGCCAGCTGGGAAGCCCGCGGGGCTACGCAGTATTTT. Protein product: CASWEARGATQYF.

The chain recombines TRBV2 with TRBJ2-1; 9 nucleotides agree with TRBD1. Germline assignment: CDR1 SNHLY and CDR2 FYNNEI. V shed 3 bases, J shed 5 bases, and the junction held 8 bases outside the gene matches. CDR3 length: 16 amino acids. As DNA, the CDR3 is TGTGCCAGCAGTGATGAGGGACAGGGTTCCCACAATGAGCAGTTCTTC. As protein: CASSDEGQGSHNEQFF.

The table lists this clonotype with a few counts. CDR3 sequence: CASSFSIETQYF. CDR3 nucleotides: TGTGCCAGCAGTTTTTCAATCGAGACCCAGTACTTC. The chain links TRBV27 to TRBJ2-5; D ambiguous. Germline CDR1 reads MNHEY; CDR2 reads SMNVEV (reference sequence). V was clipped by 3 bases and J by 5 bases, with 7 bases between them. This CDR3 has 12 residues.

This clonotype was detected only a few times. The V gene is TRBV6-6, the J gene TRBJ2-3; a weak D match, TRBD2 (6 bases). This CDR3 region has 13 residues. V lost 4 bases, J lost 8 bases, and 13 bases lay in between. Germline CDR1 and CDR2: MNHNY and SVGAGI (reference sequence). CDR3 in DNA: TGTGCCAGCAGTTCGGGACGGGGAGGTACGCAGTATTTT. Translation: CASSSGRGGTQYF.

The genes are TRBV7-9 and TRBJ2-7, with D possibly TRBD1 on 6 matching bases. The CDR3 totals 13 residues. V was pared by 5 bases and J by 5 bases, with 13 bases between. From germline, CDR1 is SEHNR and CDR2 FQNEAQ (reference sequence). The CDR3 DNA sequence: TGTGCCAGCAGCCCCAGGACAGACGACGAGCAGTACTTC. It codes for CASSPRTDDEQYF.

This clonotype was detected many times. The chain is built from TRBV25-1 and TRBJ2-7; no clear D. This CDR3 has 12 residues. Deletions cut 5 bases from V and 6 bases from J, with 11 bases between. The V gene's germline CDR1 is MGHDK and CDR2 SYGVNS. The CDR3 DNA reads TGTGCCAGCAGTACATTATTAGGCGAGCAGTACTTC. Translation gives CASSTLLGEQYF.

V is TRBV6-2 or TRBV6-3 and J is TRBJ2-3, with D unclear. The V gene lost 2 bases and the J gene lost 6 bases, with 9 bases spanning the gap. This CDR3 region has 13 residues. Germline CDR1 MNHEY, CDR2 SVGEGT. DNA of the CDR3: TGTGCCAGCAGTTACGAAGTTCGGGATACGCAGTATTTT. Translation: CASSYEVRDTQYF.

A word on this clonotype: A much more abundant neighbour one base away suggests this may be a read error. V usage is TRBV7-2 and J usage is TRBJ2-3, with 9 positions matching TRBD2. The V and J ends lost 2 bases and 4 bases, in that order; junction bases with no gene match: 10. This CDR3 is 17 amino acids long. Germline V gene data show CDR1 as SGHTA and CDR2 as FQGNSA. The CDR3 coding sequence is TGTGCCAGCAGCTTACGGCCTAGCGGGATGGGGGCAGATACGCAGTATTTT. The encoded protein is CASSLRPSGMGADTQYF.

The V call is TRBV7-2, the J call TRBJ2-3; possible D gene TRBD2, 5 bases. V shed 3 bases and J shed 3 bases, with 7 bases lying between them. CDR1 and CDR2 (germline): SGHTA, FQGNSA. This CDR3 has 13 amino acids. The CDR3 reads CASSLEATDTQYF. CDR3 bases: TGTGCCAGCAGCTTGGAGGCTACAGATACGCAGTATTTT.

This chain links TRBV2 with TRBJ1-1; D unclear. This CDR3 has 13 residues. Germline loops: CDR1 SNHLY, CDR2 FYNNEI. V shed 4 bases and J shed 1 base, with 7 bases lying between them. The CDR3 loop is CASSGAWNTEAFF. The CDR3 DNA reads TGTGCCAGCAGTGGGGCATGGAACACTGAAGCTTTCTTT.

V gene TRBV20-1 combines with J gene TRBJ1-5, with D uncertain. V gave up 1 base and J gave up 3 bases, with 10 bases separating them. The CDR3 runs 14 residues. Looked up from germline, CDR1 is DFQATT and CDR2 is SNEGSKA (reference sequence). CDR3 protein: CSARASGHNQPQHF. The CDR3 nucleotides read TGCAGTGCTAGAGCGTCCGGGCACAATCAGCCCCAGCATTTT.

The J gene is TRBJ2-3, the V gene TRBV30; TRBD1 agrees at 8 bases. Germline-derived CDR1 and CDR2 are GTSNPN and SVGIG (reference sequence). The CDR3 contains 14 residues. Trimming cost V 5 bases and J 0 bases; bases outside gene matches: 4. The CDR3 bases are TGTGCCTGGGACAGGGGCCTAAGCACAGATACGCAGTATTTT. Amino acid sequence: CAWDRGLSTDTQYF.

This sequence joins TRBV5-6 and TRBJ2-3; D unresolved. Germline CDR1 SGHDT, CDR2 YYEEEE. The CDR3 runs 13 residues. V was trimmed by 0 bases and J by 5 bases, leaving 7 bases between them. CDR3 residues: CASSLGIVDTQYF. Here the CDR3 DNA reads TGTGCCAGCAGCTTGGGGATAGTAGATACGCAGTATTTT.

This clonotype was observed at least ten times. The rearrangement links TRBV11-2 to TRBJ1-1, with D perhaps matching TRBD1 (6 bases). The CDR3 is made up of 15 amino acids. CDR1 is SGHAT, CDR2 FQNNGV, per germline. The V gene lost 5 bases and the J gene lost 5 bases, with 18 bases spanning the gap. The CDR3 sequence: CASSPLRGALTEAFF. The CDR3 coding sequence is TGTGCCAGCAGCCCTCTACGGGGGGCTTTGACTGAAGCTTTCTTT.

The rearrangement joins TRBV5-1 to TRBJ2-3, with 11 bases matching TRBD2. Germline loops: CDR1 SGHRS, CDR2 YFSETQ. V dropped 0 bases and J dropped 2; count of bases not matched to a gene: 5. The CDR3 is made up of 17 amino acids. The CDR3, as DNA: TGCGCCAGCAGCTTGGGGGGACTAGCGGAATACACAGATACGCAGTATTTT. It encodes CASSLGGLAEYTDTQYF.

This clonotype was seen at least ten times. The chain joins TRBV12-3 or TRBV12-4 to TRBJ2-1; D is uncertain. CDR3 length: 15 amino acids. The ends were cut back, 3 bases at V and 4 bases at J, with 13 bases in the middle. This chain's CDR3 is CASSFRQLLYNEQFF. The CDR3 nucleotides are TGTGCCAGCAGTTTTCGGCAGTTACTTTACAATGAGCAGTTCTTC.

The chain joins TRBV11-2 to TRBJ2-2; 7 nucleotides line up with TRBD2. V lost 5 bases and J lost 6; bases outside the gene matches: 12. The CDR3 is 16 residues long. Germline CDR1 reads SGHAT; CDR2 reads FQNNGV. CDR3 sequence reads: CASSLLAPDGSGELFF. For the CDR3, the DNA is TGTGCCAGCAGCCTACTAGCGCCAGATGGCTCCGGGGAGCTGTTTTTT. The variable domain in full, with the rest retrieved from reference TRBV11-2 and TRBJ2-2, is EAGVAQSPRYKIIEKRQSVAFWCNPISGHATLYWYQQILGQGPKLLIQFQNNGVVDDSQLPKDRFSAERLKGVDSTLKIQPAKLEDSAVYLCASSLLAPDGSGELFFGEGSRLTVL.

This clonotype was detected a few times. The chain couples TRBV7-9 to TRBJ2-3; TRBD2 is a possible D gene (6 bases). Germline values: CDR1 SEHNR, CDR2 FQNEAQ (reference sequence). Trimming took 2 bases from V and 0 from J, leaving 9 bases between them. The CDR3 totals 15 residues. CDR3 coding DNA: TGTGCCAGCAGCTTATGGAGGGGAAGCACAGATACGCAGTATTTT. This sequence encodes CASSLWRGSTDTQYF. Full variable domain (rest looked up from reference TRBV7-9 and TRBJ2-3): DTGVSQNPRHKITKRGQNVTFRCDPISEHNRLYWYRQTLGQGPEFLTYFQNEAQLEKSRLLSDRFSAERPKGSFSTLEIQRTEQGDSAMYLCASSLWRGSTDTQYFGPGTRLTVL.

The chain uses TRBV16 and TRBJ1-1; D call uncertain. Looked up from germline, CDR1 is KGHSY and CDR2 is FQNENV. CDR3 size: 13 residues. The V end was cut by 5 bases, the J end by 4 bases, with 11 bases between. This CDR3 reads CASSGQRGTEAFF. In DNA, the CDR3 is TGTGCCAGCAGCGGGCAGCGGGGCACTGAAGCTTTCTTT.

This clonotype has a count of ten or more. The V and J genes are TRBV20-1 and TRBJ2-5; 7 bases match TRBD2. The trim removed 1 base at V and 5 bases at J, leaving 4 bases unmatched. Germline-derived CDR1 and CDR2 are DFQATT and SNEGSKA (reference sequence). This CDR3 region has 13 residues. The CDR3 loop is CSARVRLAETQYF. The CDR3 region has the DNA TGCAGTGCTAGAGTTCGACTAGCCGAGACCCAGTACTTC.

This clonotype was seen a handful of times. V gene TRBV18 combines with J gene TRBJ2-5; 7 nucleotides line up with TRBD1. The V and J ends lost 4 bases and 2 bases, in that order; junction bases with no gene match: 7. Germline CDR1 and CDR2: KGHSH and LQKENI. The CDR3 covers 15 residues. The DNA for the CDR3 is TGTGCCAGCTCACGCCCCGGGACAGCTCAAGAGACCCAGTACTTC. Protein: CASSRPGTAQETQYF.

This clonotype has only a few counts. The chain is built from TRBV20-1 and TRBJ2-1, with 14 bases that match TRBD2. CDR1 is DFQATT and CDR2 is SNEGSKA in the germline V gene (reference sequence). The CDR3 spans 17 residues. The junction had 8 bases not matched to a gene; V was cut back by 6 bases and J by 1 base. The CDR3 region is CSASGLAGGLSYNEQFF. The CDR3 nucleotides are TGCAGTGCCTCCGGACTAGCGGGGGGCCTATCCTACAATGAGCAGTTCTTC.

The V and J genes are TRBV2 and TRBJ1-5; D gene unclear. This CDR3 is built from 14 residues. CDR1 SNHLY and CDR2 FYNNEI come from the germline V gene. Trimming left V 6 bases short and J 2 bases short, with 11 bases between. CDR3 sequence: CASSAGDGNQPQHF. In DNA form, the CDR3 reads TGTGCCAGCAGCGCCGGCGACGGCAATCAGCCCCAGCATTTT.

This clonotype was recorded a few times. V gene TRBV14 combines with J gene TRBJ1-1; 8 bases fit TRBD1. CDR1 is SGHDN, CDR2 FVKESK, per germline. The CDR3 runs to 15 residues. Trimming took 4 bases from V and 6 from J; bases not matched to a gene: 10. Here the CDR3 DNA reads TGTGCCAGCAGCCTCCTAGGACAGGGAGGAGCTGAAGCTTTCTTT. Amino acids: CASSLLGQGGAEAFF.

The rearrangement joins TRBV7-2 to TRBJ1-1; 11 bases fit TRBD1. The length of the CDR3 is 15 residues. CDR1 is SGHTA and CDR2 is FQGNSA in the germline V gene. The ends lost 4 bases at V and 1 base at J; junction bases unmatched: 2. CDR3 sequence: CASSWGQGGNTEAFF. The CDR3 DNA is TGTGCCAGCAGCTGGGGACAGGGGGGGAACACTGAAGCTTTCTTT.

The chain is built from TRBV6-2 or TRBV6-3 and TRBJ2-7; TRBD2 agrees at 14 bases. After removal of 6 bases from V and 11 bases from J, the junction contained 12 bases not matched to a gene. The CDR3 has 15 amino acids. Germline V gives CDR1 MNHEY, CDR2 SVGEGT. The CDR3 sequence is CASSPRGLAGEREYF. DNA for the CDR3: TGTGCCAGCAGCCCGAGGGGACTAGCGGGAGAACGGGAGTACTTC.

The CDR3 DNA reads TGTGCCAGCAGCTTAGAGGGAGTAGGCAATCAGCCCCAGCATTTT. It translates to CASSLEGVGNQPQHF. The J gene is TRBJ1-5, the V gene TRBV7-2, with no clear D. The CDR3 covers 15 residues. The ends were cut back, 1 base at V and 2 bases at J, with 9 bases in the middle. CDR1 is SGHTA, CDR2 FQGNSA, per germline.